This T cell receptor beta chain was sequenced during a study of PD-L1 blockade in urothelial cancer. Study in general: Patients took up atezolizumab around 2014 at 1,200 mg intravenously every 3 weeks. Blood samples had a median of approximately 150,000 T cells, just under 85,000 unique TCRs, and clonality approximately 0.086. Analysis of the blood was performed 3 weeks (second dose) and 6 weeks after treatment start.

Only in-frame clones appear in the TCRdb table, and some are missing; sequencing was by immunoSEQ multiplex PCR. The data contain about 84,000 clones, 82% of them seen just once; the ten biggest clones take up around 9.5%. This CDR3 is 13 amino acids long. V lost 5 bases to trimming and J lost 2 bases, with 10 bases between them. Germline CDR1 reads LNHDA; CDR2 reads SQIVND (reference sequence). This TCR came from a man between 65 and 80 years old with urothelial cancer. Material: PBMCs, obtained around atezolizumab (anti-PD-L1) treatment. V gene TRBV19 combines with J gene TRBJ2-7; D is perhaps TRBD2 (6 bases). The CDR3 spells CASSAGLTYEQYF. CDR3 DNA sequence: TGTGCCAGTAGTGCGGGATTAACCTACGAGCAGTACTTC.